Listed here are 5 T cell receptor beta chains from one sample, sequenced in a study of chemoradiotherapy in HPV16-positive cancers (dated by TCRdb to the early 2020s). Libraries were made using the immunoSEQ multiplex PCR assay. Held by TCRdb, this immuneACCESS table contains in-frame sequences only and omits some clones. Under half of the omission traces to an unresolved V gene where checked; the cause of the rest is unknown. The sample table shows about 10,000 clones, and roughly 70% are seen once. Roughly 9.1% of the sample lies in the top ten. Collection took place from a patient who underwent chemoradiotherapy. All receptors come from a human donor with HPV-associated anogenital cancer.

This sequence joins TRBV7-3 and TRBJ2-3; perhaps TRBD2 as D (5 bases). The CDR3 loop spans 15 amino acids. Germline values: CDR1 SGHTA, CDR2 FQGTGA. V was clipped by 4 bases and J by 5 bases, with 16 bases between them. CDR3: CASSSLPDWKDTQYF. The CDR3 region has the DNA TGTGCCAGCAGCTCACTTCCGGACTGGAAAGATACGCAGTATTTT.

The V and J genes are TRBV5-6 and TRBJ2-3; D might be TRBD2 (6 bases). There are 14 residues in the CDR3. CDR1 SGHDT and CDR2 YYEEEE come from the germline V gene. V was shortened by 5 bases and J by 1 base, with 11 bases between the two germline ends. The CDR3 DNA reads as TGTGCCAGCAGGCGGTGGAGGGGCACAGATACGCAGTATTTT. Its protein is CASRRWRGTDTQYF.

The CDR3 protein is CASSLTLARGGETQYF. As DNA, the CDR3 is TGCGCCAGCAGCTTGACCCTAGCCCGGGGCGGAGAGACCCAGTACTTC. The chain links TRBV5-1 to TRBJ2-5, with D perhaps given as TRBD1 or TRBD2 (5 bases each). This CDR3 contains 16 residues. Germline lookup yields CDR1 SGHRS and CDR2 YFSETQ. Trimming stripped 1 base from V and 4 bases from J, with 17 bases between.

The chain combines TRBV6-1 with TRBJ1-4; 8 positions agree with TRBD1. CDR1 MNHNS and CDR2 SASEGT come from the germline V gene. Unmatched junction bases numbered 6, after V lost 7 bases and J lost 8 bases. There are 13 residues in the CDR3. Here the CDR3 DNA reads TGTGCCAGCATTCAGGGGGCGCGAGAAAAACTGTTTTTT. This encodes CASIQGAREKLFF.

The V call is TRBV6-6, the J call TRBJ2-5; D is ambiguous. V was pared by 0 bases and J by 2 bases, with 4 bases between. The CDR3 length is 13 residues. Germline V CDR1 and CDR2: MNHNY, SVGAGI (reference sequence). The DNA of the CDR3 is TGTGCCAGCAGTTACTCAGAACAAGAGACCCAGTACTTC. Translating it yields CASSYSEQETQYF.